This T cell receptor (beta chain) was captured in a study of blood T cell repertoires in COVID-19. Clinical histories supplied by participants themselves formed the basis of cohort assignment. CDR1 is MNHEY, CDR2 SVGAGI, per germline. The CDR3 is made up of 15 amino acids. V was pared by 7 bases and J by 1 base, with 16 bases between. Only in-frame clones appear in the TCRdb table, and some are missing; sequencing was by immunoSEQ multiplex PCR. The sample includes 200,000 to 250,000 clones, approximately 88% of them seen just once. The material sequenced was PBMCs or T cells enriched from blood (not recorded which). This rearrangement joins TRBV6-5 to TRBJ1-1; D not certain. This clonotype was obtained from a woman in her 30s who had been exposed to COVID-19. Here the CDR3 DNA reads TGTGCCAGCAACCCAAAAACAGTGACGAACACTGAAGCTTTCTTT. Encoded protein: CASNPKTVTNTEAFF.